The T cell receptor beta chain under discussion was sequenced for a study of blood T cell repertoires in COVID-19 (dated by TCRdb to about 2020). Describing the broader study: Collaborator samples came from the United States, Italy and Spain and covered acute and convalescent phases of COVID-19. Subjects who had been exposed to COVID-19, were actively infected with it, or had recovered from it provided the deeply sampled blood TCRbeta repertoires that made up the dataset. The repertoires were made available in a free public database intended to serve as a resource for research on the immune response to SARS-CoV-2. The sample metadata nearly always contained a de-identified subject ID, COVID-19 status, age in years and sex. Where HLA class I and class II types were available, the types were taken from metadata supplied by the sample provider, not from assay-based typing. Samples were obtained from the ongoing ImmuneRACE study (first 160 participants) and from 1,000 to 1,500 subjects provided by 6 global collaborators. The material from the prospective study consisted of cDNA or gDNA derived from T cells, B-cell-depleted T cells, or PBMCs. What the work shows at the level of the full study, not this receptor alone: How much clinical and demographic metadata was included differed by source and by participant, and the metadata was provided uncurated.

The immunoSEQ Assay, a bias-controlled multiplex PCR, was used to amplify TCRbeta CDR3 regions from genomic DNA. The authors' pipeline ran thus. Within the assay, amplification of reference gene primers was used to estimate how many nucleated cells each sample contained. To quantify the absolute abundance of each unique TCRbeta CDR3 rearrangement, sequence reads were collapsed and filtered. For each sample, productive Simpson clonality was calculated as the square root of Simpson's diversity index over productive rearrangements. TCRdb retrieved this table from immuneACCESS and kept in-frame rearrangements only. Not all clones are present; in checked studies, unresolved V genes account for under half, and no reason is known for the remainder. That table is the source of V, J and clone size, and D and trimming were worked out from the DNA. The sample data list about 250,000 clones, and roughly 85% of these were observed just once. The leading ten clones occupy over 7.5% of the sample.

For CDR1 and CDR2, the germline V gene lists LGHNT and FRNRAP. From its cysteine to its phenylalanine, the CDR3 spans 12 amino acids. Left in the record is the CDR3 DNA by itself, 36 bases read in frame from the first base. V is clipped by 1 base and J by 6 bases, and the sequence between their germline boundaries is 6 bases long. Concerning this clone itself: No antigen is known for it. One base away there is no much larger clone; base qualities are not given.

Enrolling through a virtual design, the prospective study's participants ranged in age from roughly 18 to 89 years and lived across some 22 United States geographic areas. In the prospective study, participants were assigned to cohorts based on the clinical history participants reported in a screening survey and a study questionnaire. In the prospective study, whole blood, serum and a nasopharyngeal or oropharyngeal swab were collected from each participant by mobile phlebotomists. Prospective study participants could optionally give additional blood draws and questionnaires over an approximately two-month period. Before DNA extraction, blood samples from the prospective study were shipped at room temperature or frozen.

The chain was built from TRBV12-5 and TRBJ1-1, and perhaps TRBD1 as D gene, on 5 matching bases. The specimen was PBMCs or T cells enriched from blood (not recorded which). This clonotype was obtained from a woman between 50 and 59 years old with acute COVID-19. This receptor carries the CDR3 CASGLGGAEAFF. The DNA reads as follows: TGTGCTAGTGGTTTGGGGGGGGCTGAAGCTTTCTTT. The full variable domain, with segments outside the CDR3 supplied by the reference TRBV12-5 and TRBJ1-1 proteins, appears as DARVTQTPRHKVTEMGQEVTMRCQPILGHNTVFWYRQTMMQGLELLAYFRNRAPLDDSGMPKDRFSAEMPDATLATLKIQPSEPRDSAVYFCASGLGGAEAFFGQGTRLTVV.